The present T cell receptor beta chain was sequenced within a study of OX40 agonist ivuxolimab in advanced cancers. Study at large: Antecedent anti-PD-1, anti-PD-L1 or anti-CTLA-4 therapy was permissible, with about 40% having received some.

CDR3 size: 16 residues. Germline-derived CDR1 and CDR2 are GTSNPN and SVGIG (reference sequence). The V end lost 3 bases, the J end lost 0 bases, and 16 bases lay between the germline ends. Clones were sequenced by immunoSEQ multiplex PCR, and TCRdb holds only the in-frame ones, with some missing. Of tens of thousands of clones in the sample, approximately 94% were seen once. This chain links TRBV30 with TRBJ2-3; the D call may be TRBD1 or TRBD2 (5 bases each). The clonotype comes from an adult with an advanced solid tumor such as melanoma, head and neck, liver or kidney cancer. Sequenced material: CD4+ or CD8+ T cells sorted from blood, taken in a trial of the OX40 agonist ivuxolimab. The CDR3 DNA sequence: TGTGCCTGGAGGGGAAACGCAGGGAGTAGCACAGATACGCAGTATTTT. This gives the protein CAWRGNAGSSTDTQYF.